This TCR beta chain was identified during a study of blood T cell repertoires in COVID-19. The overall study: Spain, Italy and the United States supplied samples that represented acute and convalescent COVID-19.

Followed over time, Seattle patients had been enrolled while infection was active. How the authors handled the data: For nucleated cells, counts were estimated from reference gene primer amplification. TCRdb keeps only in-frame clones here, not all; method: immunoSEQ multiplex PCR. That table supplies the V and J calls and clone size; D and trimming were determined from the DNA. The table has about 180,000 clones, 70% to 90% seen once. In germline, CDR1 is SNHLY, CDR2 FYNNEI. The CDR3 runs 13 residues. The J segment lost 6 bases and the V segment lost 6 bases, leaving 6 bases of the junction unmatched.

The gene calls are TRBV2 and TRBJ1-2; TRBD1 aligns across 8 bases. Sample: peripheral blood. The sequence came from a man aged 80 or over with COVID-19, enrolled during active disease. The CDR3, as DNA: TGTGCCAGCAGGGAGGACAGGGCCGATGGCTACACCTTC. It specifies CASREDRADGYTF. Full variable domain (missing parts from reference TRBV2 and TRBJ1-2): EPEVTQTPSHQVTQMGQEVILRCVPISNHLYFYWYRQILGQKVEFLVSFYNNEISEKSEIFDDQFSVERPDGSNFTLKIRSTKLEDSAMYFCASREDRADGYTFGSGTRLTVV.